A selection of T cell receptor beta chains follows, all from one sample in a study of beta chain features in type 1 diabetes. This table comes from immunoSEQ multiplex PCR, and its TCRdb copy is limited to in-frame clones, with some not included. The sample records more than 130,000 clones, around 7% being singletons. The material sequenced was central memory CD4+ T cells from blood. The source of these receptors is a woman aged 25 to 39 in good health. The CDR3 runs from the conserved cysteine through the conserved F or W. The order of the fields is J gene, clone size, V gene, D gene, CDR3 protein, CDR3 DNA. A D gene is named only where the DNA matches it firmly. Clone size is not always given. Where it is, it says once, few, many or a class for expanded clones.

>TRBJ2-1|NA|TRBV10-3|TRBD1
CAISAGQGSNEQFF
TGTGCCATCAGTGCCGGACAGGGCAGCAATGAGCAGTTCTTC
>TRBJ2-7|few|TRBV18|NA
CASRGAADSSSYEQYF
TGTGCCAGCCGGGGGGCCGCTGACTCCAGCTCCTACGAGCAGTACTTC
>TRBJ2-7|NA|TRBV28|NA
CASSHRAGGAYEQYF
TGTGCCAGCAGCCACCGCGCCGGGGGTGCCTACGAGCAGTACTTC
>TRBJ1-5|NA|TRBV6-1|NA
CASRATRATQPQHF
TGTGCCAGCAGAGCGACCAGGGCCACTCAGCCCCAGCATTTT
>TRBJ1-5|few|TRBV6-6|TRBD1
CAIQWQGDQPQHF
TGTGCCATCCAATGGCAGGGGGACCAGCCCCAGCATTTT
>TRBJ2-7|NA|TRBV7-9|NA
CASSLFNDRDYEQYF
TGTGCCAGCAGCTTATTTAACGACAGAGACTACGAGCAGTACTTC
>TRBJ2-7|NA|TRBV15|TRBD2
CATSGTTSAEYEQYF
TGTGCCACCAGCGGAACGACTAGCGCGGAGTACGAGCAGTACTTC
>TRBJ2-1|NA|TRBV15|TRBD2
CATSRASGAYNEQFF
TGTGCCACCAGCAGAGCTAGCGGGGCCTACAATGAGCAGTTCTTC
>TRBJ2-5|NA|TRBV29-1|TRBD1
CSVSPQGARETQYF
TGCAGCGTGAGCCCTCAGGGGGCAAGGGAGACCCAGTACTTC
>TRBJ1-5|NA|TRBV5-1|NA
CASSLSGNSNQPQHF
TGCGCCAGCAGCTTGAGCGGTAATAGCAATCAGCCCCAGCATTTT
>TRBJ2-3|few|TRBV5-1|NA
CASSKTAPDTQYF
TGCGCCAGCAGCAAGACAGCACCAGATACGCAGTATTTT
>TRBJ2-1|NA|TRBV28|TRBD2
CASSSTGTNYNEQFF
TGTGCCAGCAGTTCTACCGGGACTAACTACAATGAGCAGTTCTTC
>TRBJ2-7|NA|TRBV4-2|TRBD1
CASSPASGTGSFEQYF
TGTGCCAGCAGCCCCGCATCTGGGACAGGGTCTTTCGAGCAGTACTTC
>TRBJ2-3|few|TRBV4-2|TRBD2
CASSQAAGAGTDTQYF
TGTGCCAGCAGCCAGGCAGCGGGAGCTGGCACAGATACGCAGTATTTT
>TRBJ1-4|NA|TRBV7-2|TRBD1
CASSLGLGTGLEGEKLFF
TGTGCCAGCAGCTTAGGTTTAGGGACAGGCCTGGAAGGTGAAAAACTGTTTTTT
>TRBJ2-5|many|TRBV23-1|TRBD2
CASGSGSEETQYF
TGCGCCAGTGGGAGCGGGAGCGAGGAGACCCAGTACTTC
>TRBJ2-2|many|TRBV14|TRBD2
CASRGLASNTGELFF
TGTGCCAGCAGGGGACTAGCGTCCAACACCGGGGAGCTGTTTTTT
>TRBJ1-1|NA|TRBV28|NA
CASSSRTEAFF
TGTGCCAGCAGTTCCCGCACTGAAGCTTTCTTT
>TRBJ2-3|NA|TRBV7-3|NA
CASSYYRARGRTDTQYF
TGTGCCAGCAGCTATTACAGGGCGCGAGGAAGGACAGATACGCAGTATTTT
>TRBJ1-5|NA|TRBV30|TRBD1
CAWSKPGGMMPQHF
TGTGCCTGGAGTAAACCAGGGGGAATGATGCCCCAGCATTTT
>TRBJ1-4|few|TRBV5-4|NA
CASSWEGDEKLFF
TGTGCCAGCAGCTGGGAGGGGGACGAAAAACTGTTTTTT
>TRBJ2-3|NA|TRBV7-9|NA
CASSLDSSTDTQYF
TGTGCCAGCAGCTTAGATTCTAGCACAGATACGCAGTATTTT
>TRBJ2-3|many|TRBV18|TRBD2
CASSRTSGRSGTQYF
TGTGCCAGCTCAAGGACTAGCGGGAGGAGCGGAACGCAGTATTTT
>TRBJ2-2|many|TRBV4-2|TRBD2
CASSPDPLSGRSTGELFF
TGTGCCAGCAGCCCAGACCCCCTTAGCGGGAGGTCCACCGGGGAGCTGTTTTTT
>TRBJ2-3|NA|TRBV18|TRBD1
CASSPSTGSTDTQYF
TGTGCCAGCTCACCCTCGACAGGGAGCACAGATACGCAGTATTTT
>TRBJ2-5|few|TRBV5-1|NA
CASSLAGGQETQYF
TGCGCCAGCAGCTTGGCCGGCGGACAAGAGACCCAGTACTTC
>TRBJ2-7|NA|TRBV18|TRBD1
CASSSPGTGFYEQYF
TGTGCCAGCTCATCGCCCGGGACAGGGTTCTACGAGCAGTACTTC
>TRBJ2-7|NA|TRBV6-5|NA
CASREGLTHGEQYF
TGTGCCAGCAGGGAAGGACTCACCCACGGGGAGCAGTACTTC
>TRBJ2-3|NA|TRBV4-3|TRBD2
CASSHFRGSADTQYF
TGCGCCAGCAGCCATTTCCGCGGGAGCGCAGATACGCAGTATTTT
>TRBJ2-5|NA|TRBV7-3|NA
CASSLALSSETQYF
TGTGCTAGCAGCTTAGCGCTTAGTAGTGAGACCCAGTACTTC
>TRBJ2-3|NA|TRBV7-2|TRBD2
CASRAGRGTDTQYF
TGTGCCAGCAGGGCCGGGAGGGGCACAGATACGCAGTATTTT
>TRBJ1-5|NA|TRBV19|TRBD1
CASSPLDRGDQPQHF
TGTGCCAGTAGTCCCCTTGACAGGGGCGATCAGCCCCAGCATTTT
>TRBJ2-3|few|TRBV2|TRBD1
CASTEDRASTDTQYF
TGTGCCAGCACGGAGGACAGGGCTAGCACAGATACGCAGTATTTT
>TRBJ2-1|many|TRBV19|TRBD2
CASKESSGSVEQFF
TGTGCCAGTAAGGAGTCTAGCGGGAGTGTTGAGCAGTTCTTC
>TRBJ2-1|many|TRBV28|TRBD2
CASSFSGREFF
TGTGCCAGCAGTTTCAGCGGGAGGGAGTTCTTC
>TRBJ2-3|few|TRBV9|TRBD1
CASSVAMVRGTDTQYF
TGTGCCAGCAGCGTAGCTATGGTCAGGGGGACAGATACGCAGTATTTT
>TRBJ2-1|few|TRBV5-1|TRBD2
CASSVAGTSGRGVRFF
TGCGCCAGCAGCGTGGCCGGGACTAGCGGGAGAGGAGTAAGGTTCTTC
>TRBJ1-5|NA|TRBV4-1|NA
CASSPLGLQPQHF
TGCGCCAGCAGCCCCCTGGGACTTCAGCCCCAGCATTTT
>TRBJ2-1|few|TRBV7-2|NA
CASSRDSSSYNEQFF
TGTGCCAGCAGCCGGGACTCCAGCTCCTACAATGAGCAGTTCTTC
>TRBJ2-4|NA|TRBV19|TRBD2
CASARIAGSSKNIQYF
TGTGCCAGTGCCCGAATAGCGGGATCTTCCAAAAACATTCAGTACTTC
>TRBJ2-3|many|TRBV14|NA
CASSLSTNTQYF
TGTGCCAGCAGCCTATCCACTAATACGCAGTATTTT
>TRBJ2-1|many|TRBV30|NA
CAWSTALIGFF
TGTGCCTGGAGTACGGCACTAATTGGGTTCTTC